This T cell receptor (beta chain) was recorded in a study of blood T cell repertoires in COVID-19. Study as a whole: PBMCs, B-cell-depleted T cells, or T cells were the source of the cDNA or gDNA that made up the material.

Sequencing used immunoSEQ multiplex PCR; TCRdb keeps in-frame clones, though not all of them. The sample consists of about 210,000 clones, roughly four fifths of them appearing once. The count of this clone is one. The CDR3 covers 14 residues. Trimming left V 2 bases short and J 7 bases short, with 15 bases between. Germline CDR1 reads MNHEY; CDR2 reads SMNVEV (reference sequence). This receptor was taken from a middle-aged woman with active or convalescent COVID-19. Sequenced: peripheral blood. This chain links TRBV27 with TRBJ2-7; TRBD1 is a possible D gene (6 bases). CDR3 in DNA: TGTGCCAGCAGTTTACGACAGGATGTTGGAGAGCAGTACTTC. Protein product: CASSLRQDVGEQYF.